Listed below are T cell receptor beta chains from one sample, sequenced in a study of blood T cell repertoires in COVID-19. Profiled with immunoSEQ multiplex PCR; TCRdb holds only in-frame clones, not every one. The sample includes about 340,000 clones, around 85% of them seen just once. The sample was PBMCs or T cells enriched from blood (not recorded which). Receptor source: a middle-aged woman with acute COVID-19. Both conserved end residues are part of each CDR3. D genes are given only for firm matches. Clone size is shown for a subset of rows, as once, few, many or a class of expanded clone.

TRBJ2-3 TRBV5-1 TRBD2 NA TGCGCCAGCAGCTTGAGTTTTAGCGGGAAAATCACAGATACGCAGTATTTT CASSLSFSGKITDTQYF
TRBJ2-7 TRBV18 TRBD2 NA TGTGCCAGCGAACCCGGGACTAGCGGCGAGCAGTACTTC CASEPGTSGEQYF
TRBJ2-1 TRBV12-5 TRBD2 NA TGTGCTAGTGCCGAAAGCGGGAGGGGCGGTGAGCAGTTCTTC CASAESGRGGEQFF
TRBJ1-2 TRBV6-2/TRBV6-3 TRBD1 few TGTGCCAGCAGTTACAGCCGGACAGGGGAAGCTAACTATGGCTACACCTTC CASSYSRTGEANYGYTF
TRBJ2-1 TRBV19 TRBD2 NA TGTGCCAGTAGCGGACTAGCGGGAGTTCGTGGTAACAATGAGCAGTTCTTC CASSGLAGVRGNNEQFF
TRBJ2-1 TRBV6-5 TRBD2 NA TGTGCCATCCACACGTTAGCGGGGGATGTCGATGAGCAGTTCTTC CAIHTLAGDVDEQFF
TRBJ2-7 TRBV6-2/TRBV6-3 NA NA TGTGCCAGCAGTCCCCTCCGTGCGGAGGCCTCCTACGAGCAGTACTTC CASSPLRAEASYEQYF
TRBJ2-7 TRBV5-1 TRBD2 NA TGCGCCAGCAGCGTGACAGCGGGAACCTACGAGCAGTACTTC CASSVTAGTYEQYF
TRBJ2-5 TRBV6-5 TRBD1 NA TGTGCCAGCAGTTCCAGAACAGGGGTATCCGAGACCCAGTACTTC CASSSRTGVSETQYF
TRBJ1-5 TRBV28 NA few TGTGCCAGCAGTTTAGATACTCGCAATCAGCCCCAGCATTTT CASSLDTRNQPQHF
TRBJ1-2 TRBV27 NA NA TGTGCCAGCAGTTTATCGTCCCTCACCCGGGAGTATGGCTACACCTTC CASSLSSLTREYGYTF
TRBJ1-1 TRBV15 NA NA TGTGCCACCAGCAGAGGAACGGAGTACACTGAAGCTTTCTTT CATSRGTEYTEAFF
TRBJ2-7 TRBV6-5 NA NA TGTGCCAGCAGTTCTACCCCGCCTAACTACGAGCAGTACTTC CASSSTPPNYEQYF
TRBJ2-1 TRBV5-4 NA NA TGTGCCAGCAGCCAAGACGGGTACAATGAGCAGTTCTTC CASSQDGYNEQFF
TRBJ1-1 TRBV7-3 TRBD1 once TGTGCCAGCAGCTTAATTGGCAGGGGGGTCACTGAAGCTTTCTTT CASSLIGRGVTEAFF
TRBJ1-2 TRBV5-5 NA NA TGTGCCAGCAGCTTGTCGGGGGAATATGGCTACACCTTC CASSLSGEYGYTF
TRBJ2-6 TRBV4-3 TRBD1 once TGCGCCAGCAGCCAAGATCGGGACGGGACAGGGGAGGCTGGGGCCAACGTCCTGACTTTC CASSQDRDGTGEAGANVLTF
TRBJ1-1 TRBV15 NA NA TGTGCCACCAGCAGAGATGGAGGTGAAGCTTTCTTT CATSRDGGEAFF
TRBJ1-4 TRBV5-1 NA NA TGCGCCAGCAGCTTGGCACCATCAGGAACTAATGAAAAACTGTTTTTT CASSLAPSGTNEKLFF
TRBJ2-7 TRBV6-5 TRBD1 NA TGTGCCAGCGGCTCCCAACCGGGACAGTCCTACGAGCAGTACTTC CASGSQPGQSYEQYF
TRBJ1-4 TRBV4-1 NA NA TGCGCCAGCAGCCAAGATCGGGGAGTTAATGAAAAACTGTTTTTT CASSQDRGVNEKLFF
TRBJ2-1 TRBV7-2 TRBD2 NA TGTGCCAGCAGCGGGACTAGCGGGGGGGCCAATGAGCAGTTCTTC CASSGTSGGANEQFF
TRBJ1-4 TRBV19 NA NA TGTGCCAGTAGTATAACTGGTCGAGCAACTAATGAAAAACTGTTTTTT CASSITGRATNEKLFF
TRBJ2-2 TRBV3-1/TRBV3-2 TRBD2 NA TGTGCCAGCAGGAATATCGGGACTAGCTATTCGAACACCGGGGAGCTGTTTTTT CASRNIGTSYSNTGELFF
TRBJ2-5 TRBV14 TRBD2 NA TGTGCCAGCAGCCAAGGACTAGCGGGGTTTGGGGAGACCCAGTACTTC CASSQGLAGFGETQYF
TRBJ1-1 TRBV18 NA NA TGTGCCAGCTCAGAGATCCCGGGTACTGAAGCTTTCTTT CASSEIPGTEAFF
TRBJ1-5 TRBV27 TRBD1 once TGTGCCAGCAGCCCTGGGACAGCTAGCAATCAGCCCCAGCATTTT CASSPGTASNQPQHF
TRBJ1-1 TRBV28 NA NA TGTGCCAGCAGTCCATTTTTCCAAGACAGGCGAGGCCCTGAAGCTTTCTTT CASSPFFQDRRGPEAFF
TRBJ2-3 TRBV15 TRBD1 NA TGTGCCACCAGCAGAGATTTACGACAGGGATCCGCAGATACGCAGTATTTT CATSRDLRQGSADTQYF
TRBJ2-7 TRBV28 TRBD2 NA TGTGCCAGCAGTTTGGCGGGAGCTTTTCGGTACGAGCAGTACTTC CASSLAGAFRYEQYF
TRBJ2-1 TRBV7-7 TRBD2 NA TGTGCTAGCAGCCCAATCGCTAGTAGCGGGGCCTACAATGAGCAGTTCTTC CASSPIASSGAYNEQFF
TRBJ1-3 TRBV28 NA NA TGTGCCAGCAGTCCCACTTTGACTGGAAACACCATATATTTT CASSPTLTGNTIYF
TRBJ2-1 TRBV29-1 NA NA TGCAGCTCCTTCGATTTGGGCCAGCAGTTCTTC CSSFDLGQQFF
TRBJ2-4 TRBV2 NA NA TGTGCCAGCAGCCGATCGGACAGTAGAAACATTCAGTACTTC CASSRSDSRNIQYF
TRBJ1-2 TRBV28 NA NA TGTGCCAGCAGTCTTCATTACGGCCGGACCAGTGAGTGGGGGGACACCTTC CASSLHYGRTSEWGDTF
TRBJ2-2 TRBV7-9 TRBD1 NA TGTGCCAGCAGCTCCCCGACAGGGTTTGCCGGGGAGCTGTTTTTT CASSSPTGFAGELFF
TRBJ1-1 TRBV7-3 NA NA TGTGCCAGCAGCTTAAGGGGAACAGGCCCCATGAACACTGAAGCTTTCTTT CASSLRGTGPMNTEAFF
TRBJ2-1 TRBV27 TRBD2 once TGTGCCAGCACCACAGTGGTGACTAGCGGGAGGGCCCGTGAGCAGTTCTTC CASTTVVTSGRAREQFF
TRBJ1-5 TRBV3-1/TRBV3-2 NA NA TGTGCCAGCAGCCAAGTACCGCGGTGGCCCCAGCATTTT CASSQVPRWPQHF
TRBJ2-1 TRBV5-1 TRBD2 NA TGCGCCAGCAGCTTGGAGCTAGCGGGGACCAATGAGCAGTTCTTC CASSLELAGTNEQFF
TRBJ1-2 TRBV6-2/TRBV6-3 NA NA TGTGCCAGCAGTTACGGGGCGACGACTTCCTATGGCTACACCTTC CASSYGATTSYGYTF
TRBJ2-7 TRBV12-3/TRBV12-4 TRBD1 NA TGTGCCAGCAGGGAGACAGGGGGCTACGAGCAGTACTTC CASRETGGYEQYF
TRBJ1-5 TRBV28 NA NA TGTGCCAGCAGCCCTGGACAGATGAGCAATCAGCCCCAGCATTTT CASSPGQMSNQPQHF
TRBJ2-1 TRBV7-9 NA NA TGTGCCAGCAGCTCACCGGGTATTGATGAGCAGTTCTTC CASSSPGIDEQFF
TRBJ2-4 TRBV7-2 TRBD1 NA TGTGCCAGCAGCTTCCAGACAGGGCTTTTCGTCAAAAACATTCAGTACTTC CASSFQTGLFVKNIQYF
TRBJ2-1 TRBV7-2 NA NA TGTGCCAGCAGGTTGGCGCACGGGGTATACAATGAGCAGTTCTTC CASRLAHGVYNEQFF
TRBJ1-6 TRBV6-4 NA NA TGTGCCAGCAGCCCGAACCCGGGGAATTCACCCCTCCACTTT CASSPNPGNSPLHF
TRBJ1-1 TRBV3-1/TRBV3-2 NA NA TGTGCCAGCAGTAGACAGGCTGAAGCTTTCTTT CASSRQAEAFF
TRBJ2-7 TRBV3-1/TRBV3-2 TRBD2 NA TGTGCCAGCAGCCAACCTGGACTAGCGCTGGCCCACGAGCAGTACTTC CASSQPGLALAHEQYF
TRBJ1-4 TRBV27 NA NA TGTGCCAGCAGCAGTTGGGGGTCAGGGGAAGAAAAACTGTTTTTT CASSSWGSGEEKLFF
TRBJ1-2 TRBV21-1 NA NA TGTGCCAGCAGCAAAGCGCTTTTGAGAGGTCAGTTTTATAGAAACTACACCTTC CASSKALLRGQFYRNYTF
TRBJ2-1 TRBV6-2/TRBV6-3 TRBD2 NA TGTGCCAGCAGTGGGGGGGTCAAGGACAATGAGCAGTTCTTC CASSGGVKDNEQFF
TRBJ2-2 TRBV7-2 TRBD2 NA TGTGCCAGCAGCTTAGTTCCTAGCGGGACTACCGGGGAGCTGTTTTTT CASSLVPSGTTGELFF
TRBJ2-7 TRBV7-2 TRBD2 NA TGTGCCAGCAGCTTAGAGTGGGGGGGACCCTACGAGCAGTACTTC CASSLEWGGPYEQYF
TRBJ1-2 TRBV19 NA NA TGTGCCAGTAGTATAGGGGCAAGATCTAACTATGGCTACACCTTC CASSIGARSNYGYTF